This TCR beta chain was identified during a study of blood T cells in healthy people across ages. Study-level points and caveats: Older individuals had lower TCR beta diversity per million T cells (the decline was roughly linear).

A J-beta primer mix and a sample-barcoded 5' primer were used in a second PCR of about 7 to 11 cycles. A template-switch adaptor with 12 random nucleotides tagged each cDNA molecule. Each CDR3 protein gets one entry after TCRdb re-called the 5' RACE reads with MiXCR. This sample yields hundreds of thousands of distinct CDR3 sequences, of which approximately 67% are seen a single time; about 27% belongs to the top ten. As regards this clonotype: As yet, its antigen is unknown.

V was trimmed by 7 bases and J by 4 bases, leaving 23 bases between them. Germline CDR1 and CDR2: SQVTM and ANQGSEA. The CDR3 consists of 16 residues. This receptor was taken from a man aged 25-45 years in good health. The rearrangement links TRBV29-1 to TRBJ2-1, with D possibly being TRBD1 (6 bases). Sample: blood. CDR3 nucleotide sequence: TGCAGCGCCCGAGGCGGAAGGACAGAACCATACAATGAGCAGTTCTTC. The encoded protein is CSARGGRTEPYNEQFF.